This T cell receptor beta chain originates from a study of cytomegalovirus exposure and HLA in healthy donors. This PCR relied on a set of 60 Vbeta primers and 13 Jbeta primers. Sequencing used immunoSEQ multiplex PCR; TCRdb keeps in-frame clones, though not all of them. The sample has 140,000 or so clones, 60% to 80% seen once. Input material: PBMCs. This sequence originates from a woman aged 25 to 39 in good health and CMV-seronegative.

The DNA for the CDR3 is TGTGCCAGCAGCATTTCTCGGGGTGAGGGCCAGCCCCAGCATTTT. This translates into CASSISRGEGQPQHF. The gene calls are TRBV2 and TRBJ1-5; D unresolved. The CDR3 contains 15 residues. V was cut by 6 bases and J by 7 bases, with 19 bases left in between. Germline V gene sequence: CDR1 SNHLY, CDR2 FYNNEI.